The rows below give T cell receptor beta chains drawn from one sample of a study of a mutant IDH1 vaccine in newly diagnosed glioma. Profiled with immunoSEQ multiplex PCR; TCRdb holds only in-frame clones, not every one. This sample has approximately 26,000 clones; roughly 84% occur once, and the top ten carry 7.2%. These receptors' targets are unknown. The sequencing used PBMCs, collected from a glioma patient whose treatment included an IDH1 peptide vaccine. These receptors all stem from a man between 40 and 49 years old with glioma. Some clones in this sample may be carry-over from other donors' samples. Each CDR3 is given with its conserved first and last residue. The D gene is left open where the match is weak. For some rows the clone size is stated as once, few or many, or as a class when expanded; others skip it.

v_gene,j_gene,d_gene,abundance,CDR3nt,CDR3aa
TRBV5-1,TRBJ1-4,.,.,TGCGCCAGCAGCTTGGCCATGGGGATCCGTGAAAAACTGTTTTTT,CASSLAMGIREKLFF
TRBV6-1,TRBJ1-2,.,.,TGTGCCAGCACTCCAGGTTCTCGGGGCTACACCTTC,CASTPGSRGYTF
TRBV7-2,TRBJ2-5,.,.,TGTGCCAGCAGCTTACAGGGGACAGAGACCCAGTACTTC,CASSLQGTETQYF
TRBV6-1,TRBJ1-5,.,once,TGTGCCAGCAGTCCGGGCCCGGGGGGCAATCAGCCCCAGCATTTT,CASSPGPGGNQPQHF
TRBV5-1,TRBJ2-7,.,.,TGCGCCAGCAGCTTAGGGGACTTTTCCTCCCTCGAGCAGTACTTC,CASSLGDFSSLEQYF
TRBV4-2,TRBJ2-1,TRBD2,.,TGTGCCAGCAGCCAATCGGAAGGCGGGGGGTTGCACAATGAGCAGTTCTTC,CASSQSEGGGLHNEQFF
TRBV28,TRBJ1-1,TRBD1,.,TGTGCCAGCAGGCTACAGGGGAGGGGGACTGAAGCTTTCTTT,CASRLQGRGTEAFF
TRBV7-8,TRBJ1-1,TRBD1,.,TGTGCCAGCAGCCTCCAGGGGGGCGGCACTGAAGCTTTCTTT,CASSLQGGGTEAFF
TRBV30,TRBJ1-6,.,.,TGTGCCTGGGGATTGCTTCAGTCAAGCTCCTATAATTCACCCCTCCACTTT,CAWGLLQSSSYNSPLHF
TRBV18,TRBJ2-3,TRBD1,.,TGTGCCAGCTCACGAACGACCGGGACAGGGGCTCGCGATACGCAGTATTTT,CASSRTTGTGARDTQYF
TRBV6-6,TRBJ1-1,.,once,TGTGCCAGCAGGGATACAGGGAGGGACACTGAAGCTTTCTTT,CASRDTGRDTEAFF
TRBV19,TRBJ1-5,.,.,TGTGCCAGTAGTAATGGGGGAAGGAATCAGCCCCAGCATTTT,CASSNGGRNQPQHF
TRBV5-4,TRBJ1-1,.,.,TGTGCCAGCAGCTTGGCCGGGGGTGGCACTGAAGCTTTCTTT,CASSLAGGGTEAFF
TRBV4-2,TRBJ1-2,.,.,TGTGCCAGCAGCCATGCGGGGAATGGCTACACCTTC,CASSHAGNGYTF
TRBV7-2,TRBJ1-2,TRBD1,.,TGTGCCAGCAGCTCCCCGGACAGGGGAATATATGGCTACACCTTC,CASSSPDRGIYGYTF
TRBV18,TRBJ2-6,.,.,TGTGCCAGCTCACCGGACGTAGTCTCTGGGGCCAACGTCCTGACTTTC,CASSPDVVSGANVLTF
TRBV30,TRBJ2-5,TRBD2,.,TGTGCCTGGAGTCAACTAGCGGGGTCCCAAGAGACCCAGTACTTC,CAWSQLAGSQETQYF